One and the same sample provided the 30 T cell receptor beta chains below, sequenced in a study of regulatory T cells in long-lasting Graves disease. Regarding time point: persistent/refractory GD, antithyroid drugs over 5 years with positive TRAb. Preparation of the TCR library used RNA extracted from PBMCs. Construction of the TCR beta libraries employed iRepertoire HTBI primers in conjunction with Arm-PCR of CDR3 regions. TCRdb passed the multiplex PCR reads through MiXCR, listing each CDR3 protein once. The sample records 350,000 to 450,000 distinct CDR3 sequences, roughly 23% being singletons. This specimen consisted of peripheral blood mononuclear cells (PBMCs), obtained when the disease was refractory, from a patient treated with antithyroid drugs. Receptors originate from a middle-aged woman with Graves disease.

This clonotype was seen at least ten times. The chain uses TRBV7-2 and TRBJ1-1, with 7 bases that match TRBD1. Germline CDR1 reads SGHTA; CDR2 reads FQGNSA. The CDR3 loop spans 13 amino acids. Losses at the gene ends were 4 bases for V and 3 bases for J; bases not matched to a gene: 2. CDR3 sequence reads: CASSSGQYTEAFF. The CDR3 region has the DNA TGTGCCAGCAGCTCGGGACAGTACACTGAAGCTTTCTTT.

This clonotype was counted only a few times. This chain connects TRBV20-1 to TRBJ2-2; D is unclear. The CDR3 totals 11 residues. CDR1 and CDR2 from the germline V gene are DFQATT and SNEGSKA (reference sequence). Trimming shortened V by 3 bases and J by 7 bases, and 6 bases separated the two germline ends. CDR3 residues: CSASRGGELFF. In nucleotides, the CDR3 is TGCAGTGCTAGTCGTGGCGGGGAGCTGTTTTTT.

The table lists this clonotype with many counts. The chain has TRBV28 and TRBJ1-5, with D tentatively TRBD1 (6 bases). V was trimmed by 4 bases and J by 6 bases, leaving 16 bases between them. The CDR3 spans 15 residues. Germline-derived CDR1 and CDR2 are MDHEN and SYDVKM. In DNA, the CDR3 is TGTGCCAGCAGTTCCGGGGGGCCGGGAGGTCAGCCCCAGCATTTT. Residues: CASSSGGPGGQPQHF.

This clonotype turned up a few times. The CDR3 DNA sequence: TGTGCCAGCAGCCGAACACTAGCATACGAGCAGTACTTC. The encoded protein is CASSRTLAYEQYF. The chain is built from TRBV3-1 and TRBJ2-7; possibly TRBD2 for D (6 bases). The V and J ends lost 4 bases and 4 bases respectively, with 11 bases between them. CDR1 and CDR2 from the germline V gene are LGHDT and YNNKEL (reference sequence). This CDR3 has 13 amino acids.

The V call is TRBV7-2, the J call TRBJ2-5, with 7 nucleotides matching TRBD2. The J call may be mistaken, given a closer DNA end match to TRBJ2-1. This CDR3 has 16 residues. Germline loops: CDR1 SGHTA, CDR2 FQGNSA. The CDR3 nucleotides are TGTGCCAGCAGCCCAAAGTATGCCGGGAGGTACAATGAGCAGTTCTTC. Its translation: CASSPKYAGRYNEQFF.

This clonotype was seen more than once but under ten times. This sequence joins TRBV29-1 and TRBJ2-7; D call uncertain. Germline V gene sequence: CDR1 SQVTM, CDR2 ANQGSEA. Trimming shortened V by 7 bases and J by 4 bases, and 11 bases separated the two germline ends. CDR3 length equals 11 residues. The CDR3 region has the DNA TGCAGCGCCGGGCCGGGTTACGAGCAGTACTTC. Amino acid sequence: CSAGPGYEQYF.

This clonotype is a singleton in its sample. The chain is built from TRBV7-3 and TRBJ2-1, with D possibly called TRBD1 or TRBD2 (6 bases each). Germline V CDR1 and CDR2: SGHTA, FQGTGA. The CDR3 runs to 15 residues. The V gene lost 4 bases and the J gene lost 7 bases, with 17 bases spanning the gap. The chain's CDR3 is CASSSTSGAGNEQFF. CDR3 bases: TGTGCCAGCAGCTCCACTTCAGGGGCGGGAAATGAGCAGTTCTTC.

This clonotype has only a few counts. The rearrangement links TRBV6-5 to TRBJ1-1; 8 bases align to TRBD1. The V gene's germline CDR1 is MNHEY and CDR2 SVGAGI. The CDR3 spans 14 residues. V shed 3 bases, J shed 6 bases, and the junction held 6 bases outside the gene matches. The CDR3 here is CASSYVADRAEAFF. The CDR3 DNA reads as TGTGCCAGCAGTTATGTTGCGGACAGGGCTGAAGCTTTCTTT.

This chain uses TRBV28 with TRBJ2-7; 12 bases align to TRBD2. In germline, CDR1 is MDHEN, CDR2 SYDVKM. The CDR3 loop spans 16 amino acids. V shed 3 bases, J shed 6 bases, and the junction held 9 bases outside the gene matches. CDR3 sequence reads: CASSFSLTSGSGEQYF. The CDR3 coding sequence is TGTGCCAGCAGTTTCTCTCTGACTAGCGGGAGTGGCGAGCAGTACTTC.

This clonotype occurred many times. The chain employs TRBV7-2 and TRBJ1-6; 7 nucleotides line up with TRBD1. The CDR3 runs 14 residues. Germline CDR1 SGHTA, CDR2 FQGNSA. The junction had 6 bases not matched to a gene; V was cut back by 3 bases and J by 10 bases. CDR3 DNA: TGTGCCAGCAGCTTTGACAGGGCTGCCTCACCCCTCCACTTT. It codes for CASSFDRAASPLHF. Full variable domain (remainder filled in from reference TRBV7-2 and TRBJ1-6): GAGVSQSPSNKVTEKGKDVELRCDPISGHTALYWYRQSLGQGLEFLIYFQGNSAPDKSGLPSDRFSAERTGGSVSTLTIQRTQQEDSAVYLCASSFDRAASPLHFGNGTRLTVT.

This clonotype has just a few counts. The CDR3 loop reads CSAGSQETQYF. In DNA form, the CDR3 reads TGCAGTGCTGGTAGCCAAGAGACCCAGTACTTC. J is TRBJ2-5 and V is TRBV20-1; no reliable D call. The CDR3 extends over 11 amino acids. In germline, CDR1 is DFQATT, CDR2 SNEGSKA (reference sequence). Trimming took 5 bases from V and 1 from J, leaving 5 bases between them.

The chain carries TRBV28 and TRBJ1-4, with D perhaps matching TRBD1 (5 bases). V was cut by 3 bases and J by 0 bases, with 20 bases left in between. The CDR3 is made up of 19 amino acids. The germline V gene has CDR1 MDHEN and CDR2 SYDVKM. CDR3 protein: CASSFWGKIQRATNEKLFF. For the CDR3, the DNA is TGTGCCAGCAGTTTTTGGGGCAAGATACAGAGAGCAACTAATGAAAAACTGTTTTTT.

The table lists this clonotype with many counts. The chain couples TRBV27 to TRBJ1-5; unclear D gene. The CDR3 loop spans 14 amino acids. Germline assignment: CDR1 MNHEY and CDR2 SMNVEV (reference sequence). Trimming removed 0 bases from V and 5 bases from J, with 8 bases in between. This chain's CDR3 is CASSLSDSDQPQHF. In DNA, the CDR3 is TGTGCCAGCAGTTTATCGGACTCCGATCAGCCCCAGCATTTT.

The sample holds many counts of this clonotype. The genes are TRBV28 and TRBJ2-2; D might be TRBD2 (6 bases). The CDR3 has 15 residues. In germline, CDR1 is MDHEN, CDR2 SYDVKM. Between the trimmed V and J ends, which lost 8 bases and 2 bases, there was a span of 15 bases. CDR3 region: CASGRLADNTGELFF. The CDR3 region has the DNA TGTGCCAGCGGGAGGTTAGCTGATAACACCGGGGAGCTGTTTTTT.

The sample holds many counts of this clonotype. The chain joins TRBV11-1 to TRBJ2-7; D remains unclear. Germline V gene data show CDR1 as SGHAT and CDR2 as FQDESV (reference sequence). The V and J ends lost 5 bases and 3 bases respectively, with 8 bases between them. This CDR3 has 12 amino acids. CDR3 amino acids: CASSQPGYEQYF. In DNA form, the CDR3 reads TGTGCCAGCAGCCAACCAGGCTACGAGCAGTACTTC.

This sequence joins TRBV14 and TRBJ2-5, with 13 bases aligning to TRBD2. CDR1 is SGHDN and CDR2 is FVKESK in the germline V gene. This CDR3 spans 17 amino acids. V shed 0 bases and J 7 bases; nucleotides not matched to a gene: 8. The CDR3 sequence is CASSQDPWTSGRPTQYF. The CDR3 DNA reads as TGTGCCAGCAGCCAAGATCCCTGGACTAGCGGGAGACCGACCCAGTACTTC.

Remarks on this clonotype: This may come from a read error, since a much larger clone is one base off. The gene calls are TRBV11-2 and TRBJ2-2; TRBD1 matches 7 bases. V shed 5 bases and J 1 base; nucleotides not matched to a gene: 7. Germline CDR1 and CDR2: SGHAT and FQNNGV. CDR3 length: 16 amino acids. The CDR3 protein is CASSPLRTGNTGELFF. The CDR3 bases are TGTGCCAGCAGCCCTCTCCGGACAGGGAACACCGGGGAGCTGTTTTTT.

This clonotype was seen a few times. The chain combines TRBV19 with TRBJ2-2; D unresolved. Germline lookup yields CDR1 LNHDA and CDR2 SQIVND (reference sequence). Trimming removed 5 bases from V and 7 bases from J, with 17 bases in between. This CDR3 has 15 residues. The CDR3 loop reads CASSAGTSLGGELFF. Written as DNA, the CDR3 is TGTGCCAGTAGTGCCGGAACTTCTTTGGGCGGGGAGCTGTTTTTT.

This clonotype has more than one count but fewer than ten. The V gene is TRBV6-1, the J gene TRBJ2-2, with TRBD2 matching 13 bases. CDR1 is MNHNS, CDR2 SASEGT, per germline. V shed 6 bases and J 0 bases; nucleotides not matched to a gene: 4. The CDR3 has 17 residues. Here the CDR3 DNA reads TGTGCCAGCAGGAAACTAGCGGGAGGGCCGAACACCGGGGAGCTGTTTTTT. Translating it yields CASRKLAGGPNTGELFF.

This clonotype was seen only a few times. The V gene is TRBV20-1, the J gene TRBJ2-7; D remains ambiguous. This CDR3 is built from 13 residues. Per germline, CDR1 DFQATT and CDR2 SNEGSKA (reference sequence). V was pared by 0 bases and J by 9 bases, with 15 bases between. CDR3 amino acids: CSARDGSSLAQYF. CDR3 in DNA: TGCAGTGCTAGAGACGGTAGTAGTCTGGCGCAGTACTTC.

At least ten counts were recorded for this clonotype. CDR3 in DNA: TGTGCCAGCAACGTACCGGGACAGGGGGCGAGCGGGCCCCAGCATTTT. Its translation: CASNVPGQGASGPQHF. The V call is TRBV28, the J call TRBJ1-5, with 12 bases that match TRBD1. The CDR3 extends over 16 amino acids. V was clipped by 7 bases and J by 9 bases; unmatched bases: 13. Germline V lookup: CDR1 MDHEN, CDR2 SYDVKM.

This clonotype was seen at least ten times. The CDR3 DNA is TGTGCCAGCAGCCCCAGGACTAGCGGGAGGGCTAACTACGAGCAGTACTTC. This gives the protein CASSPRTSGRANYEQYF. The V gene is TRBV11-2, the J gene TRBJ2-7; 15 positions agree with TRBD2. Germline trimming cut 5 bases from V and 3 bases from J; bases unmatched to any gene: 8. This CDR3 contains 17 residues. Germline V gene lookup returns CDR1 SGHAT and CDR2 FQNNGV.

This clonotype was detected a few times. The chain links TRBV5-1 to TRBJ2-7, with D perhaps being TRBD1 or TRBD2 (6 bases each). CDR1 is SGHRS, CDR2 YFSETQ, per germline. V was pared by 0 bases and J by 7 bases, with 17 bases between. The CDR3 runs to 15 residues. The CDR3 region is CASSLEGGGAREQYF. The DNA of the CDR3 is TGCGCCAGCAGCTTGGAGGGGGGAGGAGCCCGAGAGCAGTACTTC.

This clonotype has a handful of counts. The rearrangement links TRBV28 to TRBJ2-4, with D unresolved. The V end was cut by 5 bases, the J end by 2 bases, with 13 bases between. The CDR3 runs 15 residues. From germline, CDR1 is MDHEN and CDR2 SYDVKM. CDR3 amino acids: CASSPFLTTKNIQYF. DNA of the CDR3: TGTGCCAGCAGTCCTTTTTTAACGACCAAAAACATTCAGTACTTC.

This chain connects TRBV12-3 or TRBV12-4 to TRBJ2-3; TRBD2 agrees at 11 bases. The J segment lost 0 bases and the V segment lost 5 bases, leaving 4 bases of the junction unmatched. This CDR3 is built from 16 residues. The CDR3 region is CASSLRLAGSTDTQYF. CDR3 nucleotide sequence: TGTGCCAGCAGTCTCCGACTAGCGGGGAGCACAGATACGCAGTATTTT.

Ten or more counts support this clonotype. The genes are TRBV28 and TRBJ1-5; tentatively, D is TRBD1 (6 bases). This CDR3 is built from 13 residues. V lost 9 bases, J lost 0 bases, and 9 bases lay in between. CDR1 and CDR2 (germline): MDHEN, SYDVKM. In DNA, the CDR3 is TGTGCCAGTGGGGGCAATAGCAATCAGCCCCAGCATTTT. Translated, it gives CASGGNSNQPQHF.

This clonotype has only a few counts. This clone may be a read error of a much larger clone one base away. This rearrangement joins TRBV28 to TRBJ1-4; possibly TRBD1 for D (5 bases). This CDR3 is 15 amino acids long. The V end lost 5 bases, the J end lost 7 bases, and 17 bases lay between the germline ends. CDR1 and CDR2 from the germline V gene are MDHEN and SYDVKM. CDR3 DNA sequence: TGTGCCAGCAGTCCAGTGGGGGGTCGGGCTGAAAAACTGTTTTTT. This translates into CASSPVGGRAEKLFF.

The J gene is TRBJ2-2, the V gene TRBV5-1; maybe TRBD1 (6 bases). CDR1 and CDR2 from the germline V gene are SGHRS and YFSETQ. This CDR3 has 15 residues. V was trimmed by 5 bases and J by 2 bases, leaving 13 bases between them. The CDR3 is CASSSTGDNTGELFF. CDR3 nucleotide sequence: TGCGCCAGCAGTTCGACAGGTGACAACACCGGGGAGCTGTTTTTT.

The J gene is TRBJ1-5, the V gene TRBV12-3 or TRBV12-4; 8 bases map to TRBD1. The length of the CDR3 is 14 residues. V dropped 1 base and J dropped 6; count of bases not matched to a gene: 2. For the CDR3, the DNA is TGTGCCAGCAGTTTAGGGGACAGGACTCAGCCCCAGCATTTT. This codes for CASSLGDRTQPQHF.

There are many counts of this clonotype. V and J are TRBV11-2 and TRBJ2-7, with 8 bases matching TRBD2. Germline CDR1 is SGHAT and CDR2 is FQNNGV. This CDR3 comprises 14 residues. V trimming: 5 bases; J trimming: 1 base; junction bases outside the gene matches: 4. CDR3 in amino acids: CASSQAGVSYEQYF. The CDR3 region has the DNA TGTGCCAGCAGCCAAGCGGGAGTATCCTACGAGCAGTACTTC.